This T cell receptor (beta chain) was documented in a study of blood T cell repertoires in COVID-19. Study in general: Collection of acute and convalescent COVID-19 samples took place in the United States, Italy and Spain. Sample material is recorded as cDNA or gDNA derived from T cells, B-cell-depleted T cells, or PBMCs.

In the source study's methods: Cell counts per sample came from amplifying reference gene primers. Data came from immunoSEQ multiplex PCR; TCRdb stores just in-frame clones and leaves some out. That table furnishes V, J and clone size, whereas the DNA furnished D and trimming. The table records tens of thousands of clones, 82% of them present only once. The TCR was taken from a woman aged 60-70 years with acute or convalescent COVID-19. The sample comprised peripheral blood.

The CDR3 is CASRELAGVVNEQFF. Written as DNA, the CDR3 is TGCGCCAGCAGAGAACTAGCGGGAGTGGTCAATGAGCAGTTCTTC. V and J are TRBV10-1 and TRBJ2-1; 11 bases agree with TRBD2. The CDR3 extends over 15 amino acids. After removal of 6 bases from V and 6 bases from J, the junction contained 7 bases not matched to a gene. In germline, CDR1 is WNHNN, CDR2 SYGVQD (reference sequence).